What follows describes a single TCR beta chain. Per the original methods: Amplification of reference gene primers provided the estimated nucleated cell counts. The assay was immunoSEQ multiplex PCR, and TCRdb's table has in-frame clones only and misses some. Clonal size and the V and J genes are those of that table, whereas D and trimming came from the DNA. The data contain some 260,000 clones, roughly 87% of them singletons. Per germline, CDR1 SGHNT and CDR2 YYREEE (reference sequence). V shed 1 base and J shed 2 bases, with 7 bases lying between them. This CDR3 has 13 amino acids. The data are from a study of blood T cell repertoires in COVID-19.

Input material: peripheral blood. The origin of this receptor is a woman aged 30 to 39 with acute or convalescent COVID-19. The rearrangement links TRBV5-4 to TRBJ2-7; D unclear. The CDR3 nucleotides read TGTGCCAGCAGCTTGACACAGACCTACGAGCAGTACTTC. It is translated as CASSLTQTYEQYF.